These 32 T cell receptor beta chains were all obtained from the same sample, sequenced in a study of blood T cells in healthy people across ages. Together with a sample-barcoded 5' primer, a J-beta primer mix was included in a second PCR lasting about 7 to 12 cycles. From the 5' RACE reads, TCRdb called clonotypes with MiXCR, one entry per CDR3 protein. Altogether about 400,000 distinct CDR3 sequences are present, over 45% being singletons, with the ten largest covering 45% to 65%. The sequenced sample consisted of blood. These receptors came from a man aged 55-75 years in good health.

The V call is TRBV12-3 or TRBV12-4, the J call TRBJ2-3; tentatively, D is TRBD2 (6 bases). V was shortened by 10 bases and J by 4 bases, with 18 bases between the two germline ends. CDR3 length: 14 amino acids. The CDR3 reads CATAQRGSADTQYF. The DNA for the CDR3 is TGTGCCACCGCCCAACGGGGGAGCGCAGATACGCAGTATTTT.

The sample holds a few counts of this clonotype. V is TRBV7-2 and J is TRBJ2-5; TRBD1 is a possible D gene (5 bases). The CDR3 consists of 13 residues. V was pared by 3 bases and J by 5 bases, with 10 bases between. Looked up from germline, CDR1 is SGHTA and CDR2 is FQGNSA. The CDR3 DNA reads as TGTGCCAGCAGCTTGGGGCAGACGGAGACCCAGTACTTC. This sequence encodes CASSLGQTETQYF.

The chain uses TRBV10-2 and TRBJ2-1; D unresolved. Between the trimmed V and J ends, which lost 3 bases and 10 bases, there was a span of 16 bases. Germline V gives CDR1 WSHSY, CDR2 SAAADI. This CDR3 has 14 residues. Here the CDR3 reads CASSDSTNSYEQFF. The CDR3 coding sequence is TGCGCCAGCAGTGACAGCACAAACTCCTACGAGCAGTTCTTC.

This chain uses TRBV20-1 with TRBJ2-7; the D is unclear. The CDR3 is 11 amino acids. Germline CDR1 is DFQATT and CDR2 is SNEGSKA (reference sequence). V was pared by 6 bases and J by 6 bases, with 12 bases between. The CDR3 nucleotides read TGCAGTGCCAGTGGGCGGTCCGAGCAGTACTTC. Its protein product is CSASGRSEQYF.

The J gene is TRBJ2-1, the V gene TRBV6-2 or TRBV6-3; D is uncertain. The V end lost 6 bases, the J end lost 13 bases, and 25 bases lay between the germline ends. CDR1 is MNHEY and CDR2 is SVGEGT in the germline V gene. The CDR3 has 15 residues. The CDR3 DNA reads as TGTGCCAGCAGACCCCGTGGTACCCCAGAAGAGACCCAGTTCTTC. Translated, it gives CASRPRGTPEETQFF.

This clonotype was detected ten times or more. The chain is built from TRBV6-2 or TRBV6-3 and TRBJ1-1; D ambiguous. Per the germline V gene, CDR1 is MNHEY and CDR2 is SVGEGT. The CDR3 is 14 residues long. The V and J ends lost 2 bases and 4 bases respectively, with 11 bases between them. In DNA, the CDR3 is TGTGCCAGCAGTTACGCAATCTCGGGCACTGAAGCTTTCTTT. Its protein product is CASSYAISGTEAFF.

J is TRBJ2-7 and V is TRBV6-6, with D possibly being TRBD2 (7 bases). Germline V gene data show CDR1 as MNHNY and CDR2 as SVGAGI (reference sequence). Between the trimmed V and J ends, which lost 5 bases and 0 bases, there was a span of 14 bases. This CDR3 has 15 residues. CDR3 residues: CASSGGRGASYEQYF. CDR3 DNA: TGTGCCAGCAGTGGGGGACGGGGGGCCTCCTACGAGCAGTACTTC.

The V call is TRBV6-2 or TRBV6-3, the J call TRBJ2-5; D perhaps matches TRBD1 (5 bases). The DNA matches TRBJ2-7 better at its end, which makes the J call doubtful. CDR1 is MNHEY, CDR2 SVGEGT, per germline. This CDR3 comprises 15 residues. The CDR3 sequence: CASSYSRQLGDEQYF. CDR3 in DNA: TGTGCCAGCAGTTACTCTCGCCAGTTAGGGGACGAGCAGTACTTC.

V is TRBV12-3 or TRBV12-4 and J is TRBJ2-5; D unclear. Trimming removed 2 bases from V and 5 bases from J, with 9 bases in between. This CDR3 spans 13 amino acids. CDR3 sequence (DNA): TGTGCCAGCAGTTTATTGTTGGGGGAGACCCAGTACTTC. It yields the protein CASSLLLGETQYF.

This clonotype has only a few counts. The gene calls are TRBV18 and TRBJ2-3; 8 bases match TRBD1. The germline V gene encodes CDR1 KGHSH and CDR2 LQKENI. V was pared by 6 bases and J by 3 bases, with 8 bases of the junction left unmatched. The CDR3 is 15 residues long. CDR3 residues: CASSSDRERTDTQYF. In DNA, the CDR3 is TGTGCCAGCTCCTCGGACAGGGAAAGAACAGATACGCAGTATTTT.

This clonotype came up many times. This chain links TRBV28 with TRBJ1-2, with unresolved D. Trimming left V 3 bases short and J 4 bases short, with 3 bases between. The CDR3 is 11 residues long. Germline CDR1 reads MDHEN; CDR2 reads SYDVKM. CDR3 sequence: CASSLLYGYTF. As DNA, the CDR3 is TGTGCCAGCAGTTTGCTCTATGGCTACACCTTC.

This sequence joins TRBV12-3 or TRBV12-4 and TRBJ2-7; D is unclear. Trimming removed 6 bases from V and 2 bases from J, with 11 bases in between. The CDR3 loop spans 13 amino acids. The DNA of the CDR3 is TGTGCCAGCAGCCCCCCATTGACCTACGAGCAGTACTTC. It specifies CASSPPLTYEQYF.

As for this clonotype: Mismatch with germline at one junction end may stem from a read error. V is TRBV2 and J is TRBJ2-6, with TRBD2 as a possible D gene (6 bases). CDR1 SNHLY and CDR2 FYNNEI come from the germline V gene. The CDR3 has 16 residues. CDR3 sequence (DNA): TGTGCCACCAGCGTGGTTGGGGCTGGAGGGGCCAACGCCCTGACTTTC. Its protein product is CATSVVGAGGANALTF.

This sequence joins TRBV7-2 and TRBJ2-7, with 8 bases identical to TRBD1. Per germline, CDR1 SGHTA and CDR2 FQGNSA. CDR3 size: 16 residues. J lost 0 bases, V lost 5 bases, and 9 bases had no gene match. The CDR3 nucleotides are TGTGCCAGCAGCCCTTGGACAGGGCCGAGCTCCTACGAGCAGTACTTC. It yields the protein CASSPWTGPSSYEQYF.

The V gene is TRBV27, the J gene TRBJ2-4, with a tentative D call TRBD1 (6 bases). CDR1 is MNHEY and CDR2 is SMNVEV in the germline V gene (reference sequence). The CDR3 extends over 15 amino acids. The V gene lost 2 bases and the J gene lost 13 bases, with 21 bases spanning the gap. CDR3 nucleotides: TGTGCCAGCAGTTTAGACAGGAGTCAGCCATTGGAGCAGTACTTC. Its protein is CASSLDRSQPLEQYF.

The chain recombines TRBV29-1 with TRBJ2-5; 7 bases align to TRBD2. V shed 4 bases and J 8 bases; nucleotides not matched to a gene: 7. The germline CDR1 and CDR2 sequences are SQVTM and ANQGSEA. The CDR3 consists of 12 residues. CDR3 sequence: CSVAGGPDTQYF. DNA for the CDR3: TGCAGCGTTGCGGGGGGACCAGACACCCAGTACTTC.

This clonotype was observed a single time. CDR3 in DNA: TGTGCCAGCAGGACGCCATTTGAGCGCACGTGGGAGACCCAGTACTTC. Residues: CASRTPFERTWETQYF. V gene TRBV2 combines with J gene TRBJ2-5; D is unclear. CDR3 size: 16 residues. The V gene's germline CDR1 is SNHLY and CDR2 FYNNEI. Trimming cost V 6 bases and J 5 bases, with 22 bases left between them.

The V call is TRBV13, the J call TRBJ2-7, with D possibly TRBD2 on 6 matching bases. The CDR3 is 14 residues long. The germline V gene encodes CDR1 PRHDT and CDR2 FYEKMQ (reference sequence). CDR3: CALSPGLRFYEQYF. CDR3 sequence (DNA): TGTGCTCTCTCCCCCGGACTACGTTTCTACGAGCAGTACTTC.

This clonotype occurred a few times. The chain has TRBV12-3 or TRBV12-4 and TRBJ2-1; 9 nucleotides align to TRBD1. The CDR3 is 17 residues long. Trimming took 6 bases from V and 0 from J; bases not matched to a gene: 9. Here the CDR3 reads CASSLGQGWGSYNEQFF. The CDR3 DNA reads as TGTGCCAGCAGCCTGGGACAGGGCTGGGGCTCCTACAATGAGCAGTTCTTC.

The genes are TRBV20-1 and TRBJ1-4, with 9 nucleotides matching TRBD1. Germline lookup yields CDR1 DFQATT and CDR2 SNEGSKA (reference sequence). The J segment lost 8 bases and the V segment lost 3 bases, leaving 13 bases of the junction unmatched. CDR3 size: 16 residues. The CDR3 bases are TGCAGTGCTAGCCCCGGGACAGGGATCGGTTCGGAAAAACTGTTTTTT. It specifies CSASPGTGIGSEKLFF.

The V gene is TRBV27, the J gene TRBJ2-1, with D unresolved. Looked up from germline, CDR1 is MNHEY and CDR2 is SMNVEV (reference sequence). Trimming stripped 6 bases from V and 4 bases from J, with 16 bases between. The CDR3 extends over 15 amino acids. The CDR3 loop is CASSPLGQHYNEQFF. Written as DNA, the CDR3 is TGTGCCAGCAGCCCCCTAGGGCAACATTACAATGAGCAGTTCTTC.

CDR3 region: CASTVPTGKYEQYF. The CDR3 DNA follows: TGTGCCAGCACCGTACCGACAGGGAAATACGAGCAGTACTTC. The V and J genes are TRBV28 and TRBJ2-7; 7 bases align to TRBD1. There are 14 residues in the CDR3. Germline assignment: CDR1 MDHEN and CDR2 SYDVKM. V shed 7 bases and J 4 bases; nucleotides not matched to a gene: 10.

The chain employs TRBV29-1 and TRBJ2-5, with 10 positions matching TRBD2. Germline CDR1 reads SQVTM; CDR2 reads ANQGSEA. This CDR3 contains 13 residues. V dropped 4 bases and J dropped 11; count of bases not matched to a gene: 10. The CDR3 loop reads CSVVGLAPRGQYF. The CDR3 DNA sequence: TGCAGCGTTGTGGGACTAGCGCCGAGGGGGCAGTACTTC.

With regard to this clonotype: Since a much larger clone is just one base distant, this may be a read error. V usage is TRBV7-2 and J usage is TRBJ2-7; TRBD2 aligns across 9 bases. The CDR3 extends over 14 amino acids. Germline trimming cut 2 bases from V and 7 bases from J; bases unmatched to any gene: 6. The germline V gene encodes CDR1 SGHTA and CDR2 FQGNSA. The CDR3 DNA reads as TGTGCCAGCAGCTTACGGACTAGCGTCCATGAGCAGTACTTC. It specifies CASSLRTSVHEQYF.

The chain recombines TRBV7-9 with TRBJ2-5; TRBD1 is a possible D gene (6 bases). Per the germline V gene, CDR1 is SEHNR and CDR2 is FQNEAQ (reference sequence). The V end lost 5 bases, the J end lost 4 bases, and 20 bases lay between the germline ends. The CDR3 length is 16 residues. CDR3 region: CASSPETGYPIETQYF. In DNA form, the CDR3 reads TGTGCCAGCAGCCCTGAGACAGGCTACCCTATAGAGACCCAGTACTTC.

The genes are TRBV6-2 or TRBV6-3 and TRBJ2-1; D is possibly TRBD1 or TRBD2 (5 bases each). Trimming removed 4 bases from V and 12 bases from J, with 13 bases in between. Looked up from germline, CDR1 is MNHEY and CDR2 is SVGEGT. The CDR3 length is 12 residues. The CDR3 region has the DNA TGTGCCAGCAGTTCCGCCGGGACGGGGCAGTTCTTC. This sequence encodes CASSSAGTGQFF.

The chain carries TRBV20-1 and TRBJ2-7, with D hard to call. V dropped 5 bases and J dropped 7 bases, with 15 bases sitting between them. CDR1 and CDR2 (germline): DFQATT, SNEGSKA (reference sequence). The CDR3 runs 12 residues. CDR3 sequence reads: CSAPRTLQEQYF. DNA for the CDR3: TGCAGTGCTCCCCGGACGCTTCAGGAGCAGTACTTC.

This clonotype was counted between two and nine times. CDR3 coding DNA: TGTGCCAGCAACCCGGGACTAGAGAGGAATACGCAGTATTTT. Protein: CASNPGLERNTQYF. The V gene is TRBV6-2 or TRBV6-3, the J gene TRBJ2-3; 8 bases map to TRBD2. Germline V CDR1 and CDR2: MNHEY, SVGEGT. This CDR3 comprises 14 residues. With 7 bases clipped from V and 7 bases from J, the junction kept 10 bases outside the gene matches.

V and J are TRBV6-1 and TRBJ2-5; 7 nucleotides match TRBD2. Germline V gene data show CDR1 as MNHNS and CDR2 as SASEGT. With 5 bases clipped from V and 2 bases from J, the junction kept 14 bases outside the gene matches. The CDR3 totals 17 residues. The CDR3 coding sequence is TGTGCCAGCAGTCCAGGGACGAGCGGGATGAGACAAGAGACCCAGTACTTC. As protein: CASSPGTSGMRQETQYF.

This sequence joins TRBV7-2 and TRBJ2-7; TRBD1 matches at 8 bases. The J call may be mistaken, given a closer DNA end match to TRBJ2-5. The germline gives CDR1 SGHTA, CDR2 FQGNSA. This CDR3 region has 15 residues. The CDR3 nucleotides read TGTGCCAGCACAGACAGGGGTTATCGCCAAGAGACCCAGTACTTC. Translated, it gives CASTDRGYRQETQYF.

About this clonotype itself: One end of the junction does not line up with germline, which may come from a read error. The V call is TRBV4-2, the J call TRBJ2-1; 9 positions agree with TRBD1. This CDR3 contains 15 residues. Germline V CDR1 and CDR2: LGHNA, YNFKEQ. CDR3 region: CASSLTGQGYNELFF. CDR3 DNA: TGTGCCAGCAGCCTAACGGGACAGGGTTACAATGAGCTGTTCTTC.

This clonotype was picked up a small number of times. V usage is TRBV29-1 and J usage is TRBJ2-3; 7 nucleotides line up with TRBD1. Losses at the gene ends were 5 bases for V and 3 bases for J; bases not matched to a gene: 2. The CDR3 loop spans 12 amino acids. From germline, CDR1 is SQVTM and CDR2 ANQGSEA. CDR3 in amino acids: CSVTGQTDTQYF. Written as DNA, the CDR3 is TGCAGCGTTACGGGACAGACAGATACGCAGTATTTT.